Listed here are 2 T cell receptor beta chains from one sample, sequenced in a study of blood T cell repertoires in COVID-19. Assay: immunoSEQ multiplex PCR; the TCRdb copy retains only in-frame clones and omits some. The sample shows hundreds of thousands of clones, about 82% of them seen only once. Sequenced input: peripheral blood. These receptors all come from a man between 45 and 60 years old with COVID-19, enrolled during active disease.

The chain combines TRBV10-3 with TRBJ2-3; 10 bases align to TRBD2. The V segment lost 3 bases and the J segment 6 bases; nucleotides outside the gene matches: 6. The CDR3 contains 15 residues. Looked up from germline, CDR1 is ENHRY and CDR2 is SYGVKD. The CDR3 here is CAISETSGEWDTQYF. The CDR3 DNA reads TGTGCCATCAGTGAAACTAGCGGGGAGTGGGATACGCAGTATTTT.

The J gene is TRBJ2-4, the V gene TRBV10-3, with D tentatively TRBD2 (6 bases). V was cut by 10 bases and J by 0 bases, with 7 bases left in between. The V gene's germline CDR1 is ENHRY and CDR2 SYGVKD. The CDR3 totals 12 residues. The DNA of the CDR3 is TGTGCCACGGGAGTAGCCAAAAACATTCAGTACTTC. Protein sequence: CATGVAKNIQYF.